These T cell receptor beta chains were read from a single sample in a study of T-cell reconstitution after alpha-beta-depleted transplantation in children. Using its own MiXCR run on the PCR reads, TCRdb lists one record per CDR3 protein. In the table there are approximately 300,000 distinct CDR3 sequences, more than 9% of which are singletons. Here the sequenced sample was peripheral blood, taken 180 days after TCRalphabeta/CD19-depleted stem cell transplant. The receptors stem from a male patient aged 2-15 years who had a stem cell transplant for chronic granulomatous disease, so the T cells may come from the graft donor. The CDR3 runs from the conserved cysteine through the conserved F or W. D genes are given only for firm matches. Clone size appears in some rows only: once, few, many, or a class for an expanded clone.

len: 14
v_gene: TRBV20-1
d_gene: NA
abundance: many
j_gene: TRBJ1-1
CDR3nt: TGCAGTGCTAGAGTTAAGGGGGGTAGCACTGAAGCTTTCTTT
CDR3aa: CSARVKGGSTEAFF

len: 13
v_gene: TRBV30
d_gene: NA
abundance: many
j_gene: TRBJ2-5
CDR3nt: TGTGCCTGGAGTGTACGCCCCGGGGGGACCCAGTACTTC
CDR3aa: CAWSVRPGGTQYF

len: 16
v_gene: TRBV5-1
d_gene: TRBD2
abundance: many
j_gene: TRBJ2-7
CDR3nt: TGCGCCAGCAGACCCTCTCAGCTAGCGGAGAACTACGAGCAGTACTTC
CDR3aa: CASRPSQLAENYEQYF

len: 15
v_gene: TRBV3-1
d_gene: NA
abundance: NA
j_gene: TRBJ2-5
CDR3nt: TGTGCCAGCCGCCAAGATCAAGCCTTACAAGAGACCCAGTACTTC
CDR3aa: CASRQDQALQETQYF

len: 15
v_gene: TRBV13
d_gene: TRBD1
abundance: many
j_gene: TRBJ2-6
CDR3nt: TGTGCCAGCAGCCAGACAGGGGCTGGGGCCAACGTCCTGACTTTC
CDR3aa: CASSQTGAGANVLTF

len: 13
v_gene: TRBV15
d_gene: NA
abundance: many
j_gene: TRBJ1-2
CDR3nt: TGTGCCACCAGCAGAGAAAAATTCCATGGTTACACCTTC
CDR3aa: CATSREKFHGYTF

len: 15
v_gene: TRBV7-2
d_gene: NA
abundance: few
j_gene: TRBJ2-1
CDR3nt: TGTGCCAGCAGCTCGCTGTCTCGGGGAAACAATGAGCAGTTCTTC
CDR3aa: CASSSLSRGNNEQFF

len: 14
v_gene: TRBV20-1
d_gene: TRBD2
abundance: many
j_gene: TRBJ2-1
CDR3nt: TGCAGTGCCGCAATACCGGGACTAGTCAATGAGCAGTTCTTC
CDR3aa: CSAAIPGLVNEQFF

len: 13
v_gene: TRBV5-1
d_gene: NA
abundance: many
j_gene: TRBJ1-2
CDR3nt: TGCGCCAGCAGCAATACGGGCAGCTATGGCTACACCTTC
CDR3aa: CASSNTGSYGYTF

len: 15
v_gene: TRBV5-1
d_gene: TRBD1
abundance: many
j_gene: TRBJ1-2
CDR3nt: TGCGCCAGCAGCTTGGGACAGGGGGCGAAGGATGGCTACACCTTC
CDR3aa: CASSLGQGAKDGYTF

len: 15
v_gene: TRBV13
d_gene: NA
abundance: NA
j_gene: TRBJ1-3
CDR3nt: TGTGCCAGCAGCTTAAGTCCGAGCTCTGGAAACACCATATATTTT
CDR3aa: CASSLSPSSGNTIYF

len: 14
v_gene: TRBV7-3
d_gene: NA
abundance: many
j_gene: TRBJ2-1
CDR3nt: TGTGCCAGCAGCTCCGGACGGCAGGCCAATGAGCAGTTCTTC
CDR3aa: CASSSGRQANEQFF

len: 15
v_gene: TRBV7-6
d_gene: TRBD1
abundance: many
j_gene: TRBJ1-5
CDR3nt: TGTGCCAGCAGCGCGGACAGGGGGCTTGGGCAGCCCCAGCATTTT
CDR3aa: CASSADRGLGQPQHF

len: 14
v_gene: TRBV27
d_gene: NA
abundance: many
j_gene: TRBJ2-7
CDR3nt: TGTGCCAGCAGAGAGTCAGGGGTAATTTACGAGCAGTACTTC
CDR3aa: CASRESGVIYEQYF

len: 13
v_gene: TRBV6-2/TRBV6-3
d_gene: NA
abundance: many
j_gene: TRBJ2-5
CDR3nt: TGTGCCAGCAGTTACCCGGCCCGAGAGACCCAGTACTTC
CDR3aa: CASSYPARETQYF

len: 15
v_gene: TRBV12-3/TRBV12-4
d_gene: NA
abundance: many
j_gene: TRBJ1-5
CDR3nt: TGTGCCAGCAGTTCTGCGGGTAAACGAGTTCAGCCCCAGCATTTT
CDR3aa: CASSSAGKRVQPQHF

len: 16
v_gene: TRBV27
d_gene: NA
abundance: many
j_gene: TRBJ1-5
CDR3nt: TGTGCCAGCAGTCCACAGGGTGTGCTTAGCAATCAGCCCCAGCATTTT
CDR3aa: CASSPQGVLSNQPQHF

len: 13
v_gene: TRBV5-1
d_gene: NA
abundance: many
j_gene: TRBJ1-5
CDR3nt: TGCGCCAGCTCTAGGAACGGCAATCAGCCCCAGCATTTT
CDR3aa: CASSRNGNQPQHF

len: 13
v_gene: TRBV20-1
d_gene: TRBD2
abundance: many
j_gene: TRBJ2-3
CDR3nt: TGCAGTGCTATCGCTAGCGGGAGGGGTACGCAGTATTTT
CDR3aa: CSAIASGRGTQYF

len: 14
v_gene: TRBV5-1
d_gene: TRBD1
abundance: many
j_gene: TRBJ1-1
CDR3nt: TGCGCCAGCCAACCGGGACAGATGAACACTGAAGCTTTCTTT
CDR3aa: CASQPGQMNTEAFF

len: 16
v_gene: TRBV28
d_gene: TRBD2
abundance: many
j_gene: TRBJ2-1
CDR3nt: TGTGCCAGCAGTTCCCGAGTAGCGGGAGCTTGGGATGAGCAGTTCTTC
CDR3aa: CASSSRVAGAWDEQFF

len: 15
v_gene: TRBV7-9
d_gene: NA
abundance: many
j_gene: TRBJ1-1
CDR3nt: TGTGCCAGCAGCGGATCCCCCCCGGTGCGTGCTGAAGCTTTCTTT
CDR3aa: CASSGSPPVRAEAFF

len: 15
v_gene: TRBV20-1
d_gene: TRBD1
abundance: many
j_gene: TRBJ1-2
CDR3nt: TGCAGTGCTAGAGTGGGGGGACAGGGTCACTATGGCTACACCTTC
CDR3aa: CSARVGGQGHYGYTF

len: 13
v_gene: TRBV29-1
d_gene: NA
abundance: many
j_gene: TRBJ2-3
CDR3nt: TGCAGCGTCGGGGACGGACGGAAAGATACGCAGTATTTT
CDR3aa: CSVGDGRKDTQYF

len: 18
v_gene: TRBV10-3
d_gene: TRBD1
abundance: NA
j_gene: TRBJ1-3
CDR3nt: TGTGCCATCAGAGAGAGACCCGGGACAGTTAACTCTGGAAACACCATATATTTT
CDR3aa: CAIRERPGTVNSGNTIYF

len: 13
v_gene: TRBV25-1
d_gene: NA
abundance: NA
j_gene: TRBJ1-2
CDR3nt: TGTGCCAGCACCCATAGGGGGGCGGAAGGCTACACCTTC
CDR3aa: CASTHRGAEGYTF

len: 8
v_gene: TRBV29-1
d_gene: NA
abundance: many
j_gene: TRBJ1-1
CDR3nt: TGCAGCGTTGATGGGGCTTTCTTT
CDR3aa: CSVDGAFF

len: 19
v_gene: TRBV11-2
d_gene: TRBD2
abundance: many
j_gene: TRBJ2-1
CDR3nt: TGTGCCAGCAGCCGTGCCGGGACTAGCGGGGGGGCCACCTACAATGAGCAGTTCTTC
CDR3aa: CASSRAGTSGGATYNEQFF

len: 16
v_gene: TRBV12-3/TRBV12-4
d_gene: TRBD2
abundance: many
j_gene: TRBJ2-3
CDR3nt: TGTGCCAGCAGCCCTCGACGCGGGGGAGACACAGATACGCAGTATTTT
CDR3aa: CASSPRRGGDTDTQYF

len: 15
v_gene: TRBV20-1
d_gene: TRBD1
abundance: many
j_gene: TRBJ1-2
CDR3nt: TGCAGTGCTCGTGCTGACAGGGCCATCCCCTATGGCTACACCTTC
CDR3aa: CSARADRAIPYGYTF

len: 21
v_gene: TRBV19
d_gene: TRBD2
abundance: NA
j_gene: TRBJ2-1
CDR3nt: TGTGCCAGTAGTATCCTCGGGACTAGCGGGAGAAGACACAAACCCTACAATGAGCAGTTCTTC
CDR3aa: CASSILGTSGRRHKPYNEQFF

len: 15
v_gene: TRBV4-3
d_gene: NA
abundance: many
j_gene: TRBJ2-1
CDR3nt: TGCGCCAGCAGCCAAGACAGGCCTTCCTACAATGAGCAGTTCTTC
CDR3aa: CASSQDRPSYNEQFF

len: 15
v_gene: TRBV12-3/TRBV12-4
d_gene: NA
abundance: many
j_gene: TRBJ2-7
CDR3nt: TGTGCCAGCAGTTTACGGCAGGGACTCGCCCACGAGCAGTACTTC
CDR3aa: CASSLRQGLAHEQYF

len: 12
v_gene: TRBV5-1
d_gene: NA
abundance: many
j_gene: TRBJ2-1
CDR3nt: TGCGCCAGCAGCTTGAGTGACAATGAGCAGTTCTTC
CDR3aa: CASSLSDNEQFF

len: 14
v_gene: TRBV6-2/TRBV6-3
d_gene: NA
abundance: many
j_gene: TRBJ1-5
CDR3nt: TGTGCCAGCAGTCACCATGGGGAGGCTCAGCCCCAGCATTTT
CDR3aa: CASSHHGEAQPQHF

len: 15
v_gene: TRBV19
d_gene: NA
abundance: many
j_gene: TRBJ1-5
CDR3nt: TGTGCCAGTAGTTCCCCGGGGGCGGGGGTTCAGCCCCAGCATTTT
CDR3aa: CASSSPGAGVQPQHF

len: 14
v_gene: TRBV3-1
d_gene: NA
abundance: many
j_gene: TRBJ2-2
CDR3nt: TGTGCCAGCAGGTTAGGGGCCAACACCGGGGAGCTGTTTTTT
CDR3aa: CASRLGANTGELFF

len: 16
v_gene: TRBV10-3
d_gene: TRBD1
abundance: many
j_gene: TRBJ2-7
CDR3nt: TGTGCCATCAGTGTCGTCGTAGGGACAGCAACCTACGAGCAGTACTTC
CDR3aa: CAISVVVGTATYEQYF

len: 13
v_gene: TRBV5-4
d_gene: NA
abundance: few
j_gene: TRBJ1-2
CDR3nt: TGTGCCAGCATTTTGACTCCGGGGGATGGCTACACCTTC
CDR3aa: CASILTPGDGYTF

len: 14
v_gene: TRBV4-2
d_gene: TRBD1
abundance: NA
j_gene: TRBJ1-5
CDR3nt: TGTGCCAGCAGCCACCGACAGGGGACTGAGCCCCAGCATTTT
CDR3aa: CASSHRQGTEPQHF

len: 14
v_gene: TRBV19
d_gene: NA
abundance: few
j_gene: TRBJ1-5
CDR3nt: TGTGCCAGTAGTATAGGAACGGTCAATCAGCCCCAGCATTTT
CDR3aa: CASSIGTVNQPQHF

len: 13
v_gene: TRBV20-1
d_gene: NA
abundance: many
j_gene: TRBJ2-3
CDR3nt: TGCAGCTCCGCCCCGCCAGCCACAGATACGCAGTATTTT
CDR3aa: CSSAPPATDTQYF

len: 14
v_gene: TRBV7-9
d_gene: NA
abundance: many
j_gene: TRBJ2-2
CDR3nt: TGTGCCAGCAGCTCGACTCACGGGGCCGGGGAGCTGTTTTTT
CDR3aa: CASSSTHGAGELFF

len: 15
v_gene: TRBV7-8
d_gene: TRBD2
abundance: many
j_gene: TRBJ2-7
CDR3nt: TGTGCCAGCAGCTTAGAAGGCGGGAGCTCCTACGAGCAGTACTTC
CDR3aa: CASSLEGGSSYEQYF

len: 14
v_gene: TRBV20-1
d_gene: NA
abundance: many
j_gene: TRBJ2-5
CDR3nt: TGCAGTGCTAGAGTCACGGTCAATAGGGAGACCCAGTACTTC
CDR3aa: CSARVTVNRETQYF

len: 14
v_gene: TRBV6-1
d_gene: TRBD1
abundance: many
j_gene: TRBJ1-1
CDR3nt: TGTGCCATACAGGGGGCGGAAAGTAGAACTGAAGCTTTCTTT
CDR3aa: CAIQGAESRTEAFF

len: 12
v_gene: TRBV7-2
d_gene: NA
abundance: many
j_gene: TRBJ2-1
CDR3nt: TGTGCCAGCAGCTTAGTGGGCCCCGAGCAGTTCTTC
CDR3aa: CASSLVGPEQFF

len: 14
v_gene: TRBV27
d_gene: NA
abundance: many
j_gene: TRBJ2-7
CDR3nt: TGTGCCAGCAGTTTAACTCCAGGGGGACTCGAGCAGTACTTC
CDR3aa: CASSLTPGGLEQYF

len: 13
v_gene: TRBV27
d_gene: NA
abundance: many
j_gene: TRBJ2-1
CDR3nt: TGTGCCAGCAGTTTCTTCAAGCACAATGAGCAGTTCTTC
CDR3aa: CASSFFKHNEQFF

len: 12
v_gene: TRBV7-6
d_gene: NA
abundance: many
j_gene: TRBJ2-1
CDR3nt: TGTGCCAGCAGCCGAAGTAACAATGAGCAGTTCTTC
CDR3aa: CASSRSNNEQFF

len: 17
v_gene: TRBV5-6
d_gene: NA
abundance: many
j_gene: TRBJ2-1
CDR3nt: TGTGCCAGCCGCTGGGTGGGAGCTCCGAGCTCCTACAATGAGCAGTTCTTC
CDR3aa: CASRWVGAPSSYNEQFF

len: 15
v_gene: TRBV10-3
d_gene: NA
abundance: many
j_gene: TRBJ2-1
CDR3nt: TGTGCCATCAGTGAGTCGAAAGTTTCCTACAATGAGCAGTTCTTC
CDR3aa: CAISESKVSYNEQFF

len: 14
v_gene: TRBV3-1
d_gene: NA
abundance: many
j_gene: TRBJ2-7
CDR3nt: TGTGCCAGCAGCCATACAGGTGGTACCTACGAGCAGTACTTC
CDR3aa: CASSHTGGTYEQYF

len: 13
v_gene: TRBV30
d_gene: NA
abundance: NA
j_gene: TRBJ2-7
CDR3nt: TGTGCCTGGAGGAGAGGGGAAATTTACGAGCAGTACTTC
CDR3aa: CAWRRGEIYEQYF

len: 15
v_gene: TRBV28
d_gene: NA
abundance: many
j_gene: TRBJ1-5
CDR3nt: TGTGCCAGCAGTCCCGGGACTCATAGCAATCAGCCCCAGCATTTT
CDR3aa: CASSPGTHSNQPQHF

len: 15
v_gene: TRBV6-1
d_gene: NA
abundance: NA
j_gene: TRBJ2-1
CDR3nt: TGTGCCAGCAGTGAGGACCCGAGCTCCTACAATGAGCAGTTCTTC
CDR3aa: CASSEDPSSYNEQFF

len: 15
v_gene: TRBV11-2
d_gene: TRBD1
abundance: many
j_gene: TRBJ2-2
CDR3nt: TGTGCCAGCAGCCAAGTACAGGGGGCCCCCGGGGAGCTGTTTTTT
CDR3aa: CASSQVQGAPGELFF

len: 13
v_gene: TRBV5-1
d_gene: NA
abundance: many
j_gene: TRBJ2-7
CDR3nt: TGCGCCAGCAGCTTTGCCGTCTCCTACGAGCAGTACTTC
CDR3aa: CASSFAVSYEQYF